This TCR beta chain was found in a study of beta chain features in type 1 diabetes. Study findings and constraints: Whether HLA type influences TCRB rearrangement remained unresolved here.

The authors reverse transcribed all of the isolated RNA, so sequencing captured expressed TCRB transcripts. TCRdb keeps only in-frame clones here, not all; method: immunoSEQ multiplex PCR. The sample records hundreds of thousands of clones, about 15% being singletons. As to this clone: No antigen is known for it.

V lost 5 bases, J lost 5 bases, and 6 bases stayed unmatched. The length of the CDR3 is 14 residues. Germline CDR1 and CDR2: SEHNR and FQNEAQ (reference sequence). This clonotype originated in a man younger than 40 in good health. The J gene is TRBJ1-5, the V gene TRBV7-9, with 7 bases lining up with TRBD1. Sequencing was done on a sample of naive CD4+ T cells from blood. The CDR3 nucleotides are TGTGCCAGCAGCCCGACAGGGAATCATCAGCCCCAGCATTTT. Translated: CASSPTGNHQPQHF.